Following are 24 T cell receptor beta chains from one sample sequenced in a study of untreated major depressive disorder. The antigens of these receptors remain unknown. Generated by immunoSEQ multiplex PCR, the TCRdb table keeps only in-frame clones and is missing some. The table includes around 13,000 clones, about 89% detected once. Study-level points and caveats: CD4+ T cells from depressed patients used TRBV05-01 (Vbeta 5.1) more often than controls.

Material for sequencing was CD4+ T cells from PBMCs. The receptors originated from a woman aged 25 to 39 with major depressive disorder.

The chain carries TRBV7-8 and TRBJ1-2, with TRBD1 matching 7 bases. CDR1 is SGHVS and CDR2 is FQNEAQ in the germline V gene. The CDR3 contains 15 residues. V gave up 5 bases and J gave up 7 bases; unmatched junction bases: 13. The CDR3 sequence: CASSPSLDRERGYTF. CDR3 DNA sequence: TGTGCCAGCAGCCCGTCCCTTGACAGGGAGCGTGGCTACACCTTC.

This clone was recorded once. The chain carries TRBV15 and TRBJ2-1, with D perhaps matching TRBD2 (5 bases). Between the trimmed V and J ends, which lost 0 bases and 4 bases, there was a span of 10 bases. The CDR3 loop spans 15 amino acids. Germline loops: CDR1 LNHNV, CDR2 YYDKDF (reference sequence). DNA for the CDR3: TGTGCCACCAGCAGAGATGGACTGGAGTACAATGAGCAGTTCTTC. Translated, it gives CATSRDGLEYNEQFF.

The chain employs TRBV18 and TRBJ1-4; a weak D match, TRBD1 (5 bases). Germline V gene lookup returns CDR1 KGHSH and CDR2 LQKENI. The V gene lost 3 bases and the J gene lost 0 bases, with 11 bases spanning the gap. The CDR3 is 16 amino acids. CDR3 region: CASSPQGPTTNEKLFF. The CDR3 bases are TGTGCCAGCTCACCTCAGGGCCCCACAACTAATGAAAAACTGTTTTTT.

The rearrangement links TRBV30 to TRBJ2-2; 7 nucleotides align to TRBD2. The CDR3 contains 16 residues. Germline V gene lookup returns CDR1 GTSNPN and CDR2 SVGIG (reference sequence). The trim removed 3 bases at V and 5 bases at J, leaving 12 bases unmatched. CDR3 in DNA: TGTGCCTGGAGGGCGGGGCGGGAGCGGGGTACCGGGGAGCTGTTTTTT. Translating it yields CAWRAGRERGTGELFF.

The chain joins TRBV12-5 to TRBJ2-5; 7 bases map to TRBD1. V shed 0 bases and J 6 bases; nucleotides not matched to a gene: 10. CDR3 length: 16 amino acids. Germline assignment: CDR1 LGHNT and CDR2 FRNRAP. CDR3 nucleotide sequence: TGTGCTAGTGGTTTGGTACTCTCAGGGGGTGAGAAGACCCAGTACTTC. Amino acid sequence: CASGLVLSGGEKTQYF.

The chain carries TRBV7-9 and TRBJ2-3; TRBD2 agrees at 14 bases. The CDR3 has 18 amino acids. The germline V gene encodes CDR1 SEHNR and CDR2 FQNEAQ (reference sequence). Trimming cost V 5 bases and J 3 bases; bases outside gene matches: 10. The CDR3 coding sequence is TGTGCCAGCAGCCCGATAACGCGGACTAGCGGGAGGACAGATACGCAGTATTTT. Translating it yields CASSPITRTSGRTDTQYF.

The chain combines TRBV7-9 with TRBJ1-2; 9 positions match TRBD1. Germline-derived CDR1 and CDR2 are SEHNR and FQNEAQ (reference sequence). The CDR3 has 14 residues. V lost 5 bases, J lost 8 bases, and 9 bases stayed unmatched. CDR3 region: CASSPRQGEMGYTF. CDR3 in DNA: TGTGCCAGCAGCCCACGACAGGGGGAGATGGGCTACACCTTC.

The chain employs TRBV6-6 and TRBJ2-5; 11 nucleotides agree with TRBD2. V shed 0 bases, J shed 0 bases, and the junction held 0 bases outside the gene matches. Germline lookup yields CDR1 MNHNY and CDR2 SVGAGI (reference sequence). This CDR3 spans 16 amino acids. CDR3 sequence reads: CASSYSGLADQETQYF. The CDR3, as DNA: TGTGCCAGCAGTTACTCGGGACTAGCGGACCAAGAGACCCAGTACTTC.

The chain's CDR3 is CASSPQLAGTDTQYF. The CDR3 DNA follows: TGTGCCAGCAGTCCGCAACTAGCGGGCACAGATACGCAGTATTTT. J is TRBJ2-3 and V is TRBV28, with TRBD2 matching 8 bases. V gave up 5 bases and J gave up 1 base; unmatched junction bases: 5. The CDR3 sequence is 15 residues long. Germline CDR1 reads MDHEN; CDR2 reads SYDVKM.

This clone was observed a few times. This chain joins TRBV30 and TRBJ1-2, with D unresolved. V was pared by 3 bases and J by 8 bases, with 7 bases between. Germline V gene sequence: CDR1 GTSNPN, CDR2 SVGIG (reference sequence). The CDR3 covers 10 residues. CDR3 coding DNA: TGTGCCTGGAGAAAGGGCGGCTACACCTTC. Protein: CAWRKGGYTF.

J is TRBJ2-1 and V is TRBV18, with D perhaps TRBD1 (6 bases). CDR1 is KGHSH and CDR2 is LQKENI in the germline V gene. Trimming cost V 4 bases and J 1 base, with 11 bases left between them. This CDR3 contains 15 residues. CDR3 bases: TGTGCCAGCTCACAACAGGGTGGATCCTACAATGAGCAGTTCTTC. This sequence encodes CASSQQGGSYNEQFF.

This rearrangement joins TRBV5-1 to TRBJ1-5; tentative D call: TRBD1 (5 bases). This CDR3 spans 14 amino acids. The V end was cut by 0 bases, the J end by 7 bases, with 11 bases between. The V gene's germline CDR1 is SGHRS and CDR2 YFSETQ. This CDR3 reads CASSLEGPGQPQHF. Here the CDR3 DNA reads TGCGCCAGCAGCTTGGAGGGACCGGGGCAGCCCCAGCATTTT.

The chain employs TRBV7-2 and TRBJ2-5; TRBD2 matches 13 bases. Trimming cost V 3 bases and J 11 bases; bases outside gene matches: 6. Germline V CDR1 and CDR2: SGHTA, FQGNSA. This CDR3 region has 14 residues. The CDR3 protein is CASSFGLAGVFQYF. In nucleotides, the CDR3 is TGTGCCAGCAGCTTCGGACTAGCGGGAGTTTTTCAGTACTTC.

The chain couples TRBV7-2 to TRBJ2-3; D tentatively fits TRBD1 or TRBD2 (5 bases each). Trimming cost V 5 bases and J 4 bases, with 16 bases left between them. CDR1 SGHTA and CDR2 FQGNSA come from the germline V gene. The CDR3 contains 15 residues. The CDR3 DNA is TGTGCCAGCAGCCCACGGGGCAGCGCTCCAGATACGCAGTATTTT. Amino acid sequence: CASSPRGSAPDTQYF.

This sequence joins TRBV29-1 and TRBJ2-1, with a tentative D call TRBD2 (6 bases). Per germline, CDR1 SQVTM and CDR2 ANQGSEA. The CDR3 consists of 15 residues. Deletions cut 7 bases from V and 2 bases from J, with 18 bases between. The chain's CDR3 is CSATGTQRAYNEQFF. CDR3 DNA: TGCAGCGCCACCGGGACGCAGCGGGCCTACAATGAGCAGTTCTTC.

The chain uses TRBV27 and TRBJ2-2; either TRBD1 or TRBD2 may supply D (5 bases each). CDR3 length equals 17 residues. CDR1 is MNHEY, CDR2 SMNVEV, per germline (reference sequence). Trimming took 4 bases from V and 6 from J, leaving 21 bases between them. CDR3 sequence reads: CASSWARGGFRAGELFF. CDR3 in DNA: TGTGCCAGCAGTTGGGCGAGGGGCGGGTTTCGGGCCGGGGAGCTGTTTTTT.

The chain uses TRBV11-2 and TRBJ1-1, with 7 bases that match TRBD1. V dropped 5 bases and J dropped 4; count of bases not matched to a gene: 13. The germline CDR1 and CDR2 sequences are SGHAT and FQNNGV. This CDR3 is built from 16 residues. DNA of the CDR3: TGTGCCAGCAGCGGCCTCAGACAGGGCATAGGCACTGAAGCTTTCTTT. It codes for CASSGLRQGIGTEAFF.

The genes are TRBV9 and TRBJ1-2; D not certain. V gave up 0 bases and J gave up 7 bases, with 10 bases separating them. CDR1 is SGDLS and CDR2 is YYNGEE in the germline V gene. There are 13 residues in the CDR3. Here the CDR3 reads CASSVGPEGGYTF. CDR3 nucleotide sequence: TGTGCCAGCAGCGTAGGACCAGAGGGTGGCTACACCTTC. The variable domain in full, completed from reference TRBV9 and TRBJ1-2, reads DSGVTQTPKHLITATGQRVTLRCSPRSGDLSVYWYQQSLDQGLQFLIQYYNGEERAKGNILERFSAQQFPDLHSELNLSSLELGDSALYFCASSVGPEGGYTFGSGTRLTVV.

This clone has a single count. Here the CDR3 reads CASSYSGGSSYEQYF. CDR3 in DNA: TGTGCCAGCAGTTATTCGGGAGGGAGCTCCTACGAGCAGTACTTC. This chain connects TRBV6-6 to TRBJ2-7; 8 bases align to TRBD2. The CDR3 totals 15 residues. The J segment lost 0 bases and the V segment lost 3 bases, leaving 4 bases of the junction unmatched. Per the germline V gene, CDR1 is MNHNY and CDR2 is SVGAGI (reference sequence).

The chain combines TRBV2 with TRBJ1-5, with D uncertain. Looked up from germline, CDR1 is SNHLY and CDR2 is FYNNEI. Trimming stripped 8 bases from V and 2 bases from J, with 16 bases between. CDR3 length: 15 amino acids. The CDR3 sequence is CASGMVLGGNQPQHF. The CDR3 DNA reads as TGTGCCAGCGGGATGGTTTTGGGTGGCAATCAGCCCCAGCATTTT.

J is TRBJ2-7 and V is TRBV18, with D possibly being TRBD1 or TRBD2 (6 bases each). The CDR3 is 14 amino acids. V dropped 6 bases and J dropped 3 bases, with 15 bases sitting between them. From germline, CDR1 is KGHSH and CDR2 LQKENI. The chain's CDR3 is CASSPRGADYEQYF. The CDR3 DNA sequence: TGTGCCAGCTCGCCTAGGGGGGCCGACTACGAGCAGTACTTC.

The chain joins TRBV4-1 to TRBJ2-6; no reliable D call. From germline, CDR1 is MGHRA and CDR2 YSYEKL. CDR3 size: 21 residues. V lost 4 bases to trimming and J lost 5 bases, with 30 bases between them. The CDR3 DNA reads as TGCGCCAGCAGCCTCGGTAACGCACCTAGACAAGGAAGCTGGAGGGCCAACGTCCTGACTTTC. The encoded protein is CASSLGNAPRQGSWRANVLTF.

With respect to this clone: A junction boundary mismatches the germline segment, possibly from a read error. CDR3 coding DNA: TGTGCTAGCAGCTTAGATCTGGGAGTCGGTGAGCAGTTCTTC. Translating it yields CASSLDLGVGEQFF. V usage is TRBV7-7 and J usage is TRBJ2-1; D is perhaps TRBD2 (5 bases). Per germline, CDR1 SSHAT and CDR2 FNYEAQ (reference sequence). This CDR3 is built from 14 residues.

The rearrangement uses TRBV6-6 and TRBJ1-1, with D maybe TRBD1 (5 bases). The CDR3 spans 16 residues. V gave up 6 bases and J gave up 0 bases, with 17 bases separating them. Germline V lookup: CDR1 MNHNY, CDR2 SVGAGI (reference sequence). CDR3 sequence: CASSHPGPSMNTEAFF. DNA of the CDR3: TGTGCCAGCAGCCACCCGGGACCGTCTATGAACACTGAAGCTTTCTTT.